This T cell receptor (beta chain) was recovered during a study of PD-1 blockade in classical Hodgkin lymphoma. Comment on this clone: Its specificity is not known.

The protocol was immunoSEQ multiplex PCR, while the TCRdb copy is restricted to in-frame clones and leaves out a portion. There are about 94,000 clones in the sample; 89% occur only once, and around 10% lies in the top ten. Germline loops: CDR1 SNHLY, CDR2 FYNNEI. The CDR3 is 15 residues long. J lost 3 bases, V lost 7 bases, and 7 bases had no gene match. Study-level points and caveats: Why the repertoires differ is still unclear, perhaps disease activity or prior therapy. Partial responders and progressors had significantly lower baseline TCR diversity. The study reported lower baseline TCR diversity in newly diagnosed patients than in healthy donors.

Relapse after autologous stem cell transplantation occurred in every patient, and brentuximab vedotin exposure varied. Each best response was a complete response, a partial response or progressive disease. The sample in question was peripheral blood mononuclear cells (PBMCs), obtained before the second cycle of nivolumab. V and J are TRBV2 and TRBJ2-1; the match to TRBD2 covers 9 bases. The sequence was collected from a human donor with classical Hodgkin lymphoma. CDR3: CASTPALAGYNEQFF. CDR3 DNA: TGTGCCAGCACTCCCGCACTAGCGGGCTACAATGAGCAGTTCTTC.